This T cell receptor (beta chain) was found in a study of cytomegalovirus exposure and HLA in healthy donors. Study information: Some 91 million unique TCRs from HLA-typed donors were held in an early release of data. General observations from the study: With further analysis later on, most CMV-associated TCR beta chains appeared HLA-restricted. In a later analysis, at a false discovery rate of 0.05, fewer than 20,000 TCR beta sequences matched HLA alleles.

This CDR3 contains 19 residues. J was trimmed by 2 bases and V by 0 bases; bases with no gene match: 15. Germline V CDR1 and CDR2: GTSNPN, SVGIG (reference sequence). This clone has a handful of counts. Its target is unknown. The primer mix had 60 Vbeta and 13 Jbeta primers. The authors' processing: Approximately 11 million shared chains were among the 65 million to 85 million unique TCR beta chains that a later analysis counted. Method: immunoSEQ multiplex PCR; TCRdb's copy keeps in-frame clones and lacks some. D and trimming come from the DNA, and the V and J calls and clone size come from that table. Here the sample spans around 150,000 clones, roughly 85% being singletons.

Material for sequencing was PBMCs. This clonotype originated in a male donor in good health and CMV-seronegative. The V and J genes are TRBV30 and TRBJ1-5; 8 bases match TRBD1. The CDR3 DNA reads TGTGCCTGGAGTGTAGGGTGGAGTCAGGGGGCGCGGGGCAATCAGCCCCAGCATTTT. Translated, it gives CAWSVGWSQGARGNQPQHF.